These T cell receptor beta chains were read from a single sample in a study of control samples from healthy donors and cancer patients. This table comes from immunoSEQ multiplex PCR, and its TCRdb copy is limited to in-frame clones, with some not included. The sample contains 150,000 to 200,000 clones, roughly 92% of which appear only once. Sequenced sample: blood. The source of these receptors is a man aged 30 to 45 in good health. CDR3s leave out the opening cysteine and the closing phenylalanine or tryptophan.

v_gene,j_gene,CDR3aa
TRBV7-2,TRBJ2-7,ASSYQGRYEQY
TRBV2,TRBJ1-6,ASNPRDRGQNSPLH
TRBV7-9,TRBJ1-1,ASSFHAGGGTEAF
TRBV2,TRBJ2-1,ASSEQNQGHNEQF
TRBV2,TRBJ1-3,ASRQGAGNTIY
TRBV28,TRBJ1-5,ASRGTGGQPQH
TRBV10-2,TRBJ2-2,ASGAGHNTGELF
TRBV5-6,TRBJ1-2,ASSLRQGWGYT
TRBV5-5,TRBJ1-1,ASTPGDRGTMNTEAF
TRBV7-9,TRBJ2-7,ASSLMVNEQY